The 20 T cell receptor beta chains reported below all come from one sample, sequenced in a study of T cells after posttransplantation cyclophosphamide. TCRdb keeps only in-frame clones here, not all; method: immunoSEQ multiplex PCR. The data show tens of thousands of clones, with roughly 93% seen just once and about 3.1% held by the top ten. Sample: PBMCs. The receptors here all came from a woman aged 25 to 39 in good health and a related stem cell transplant donor.

V and J are TRBV4-2 and TRBJ1-3; the D gene is possibly TRBD1 (5 bases). Germline CDR1 and CDR2: LGHNA and YNFKEQ. V was shortened by 0 bases and J by 4 bases, with 7 bases between the two germline ends. This CDR3 is built from 14 residues. CDR3 bases: TGTGCCAGCAGCCAAGATAACAGGGGAAACACCATATATTTT. This sequence encodes CASSQDNRGNTIYF.

The V gene is TRBV5-5, the J gene TRBJ1-4; D call uncertain. Trimming stripped 0 bases from V and 8 bases from J, with 5 bases between. The CDR3 consists of 12 residues. Germline CDR1 and CDR2: SGHKS and YYEKEE (reference sequence). CDR3 in DNA: TGTGCCAGCAGCTTGGACGACGAAAAACTGTTTTTT. Residues: CASSLDDEKLFF.

The chain carries TRBV10-2 and TRBJ2-2; TRBD1 or TRBD2 may be the D gene (6 bases each). The CDR3 is 12 amino acids. The germline V gene has CDR1 WSHSY and CDR2 SAAADI. V was clipped by 5 bases and J by 6 bases, with 7 bases between them. Here the CDR3 DNA reads TGCGCCAGCAGTAGGGGGGCCGGGGAGCTGTTTTTT. Translated: CASSRGAGELFF.

The V and J genes are TRBV11-2 and TRBJ2-3, with 13 bases identical to TRBD2. In germline, CDR1 is SGHAT, CDR2 FQNNGV. Trimming removed 5 bases from V and 6 bases from J; junction bases left unmatched: 8. The length of the CDR3 is 16 residues. The CDR3 region is CASSPGLAGPADTQYF. The DNA for the CDR3 is TGTGCCAGCAGCCCGGGACTAGCGGGGCCTGCGGATACGCAGTATTTT.

The chain links TRBV7-8 to TRBJ1-1; D call uncertain. Germline V gene sequence: CDR1 SGHVS, CDR2 FQNEAQ. CDR3 length: 12 amino acids. V dropped 5 bases and J dropped 4 bases, with 8 bases sitting between them. CDR3 DNA sequence: TGTGCCAGCAGCCAGTCGGGCACTGAAGCTTTCTTT. Its translation: CASSQSGTEAFF.

The V and J genes are TRBV28 and TRBJ2-1; 8 nucleotides match TRBD2. Germline lookup yields CDR1 MDHEN and CDR2 SYDVKM. V was clipped by 2 bases and J by 7 bases; unmatched bases: 4. The CDR3 loop spans 14 amino acids. CDR3 in amino acids: CASSLAGGRNEQFF. The CDR3, as DNA: TGTGCCAGCAGTTTAGCGGGGGGAAGAAATGAGCAGTTCTTC.

The CDR3: CASSYSGRGDSPLHF. The CDR3 coding sequence is TGTGCCAGCAGTTACTCGGGCAGGGGAGATTCACCCCTCCACTTT. This chain links TRBV6-5 with TRBJ1-6; possible D gene TRBD1, 6 bases. Germline V gene lookup returns CDR1 MNHEY and CDR2 SVGAGI. V lost 0 bases, J lost 8 bases, and 11 bases lay in between. The CDR3 has 15 residues.

CDR3 region: CASSLEAPEGGTTDTQYF. Here the CDR3 DNA reads TGTGCCAGCAGCTTAGAGGCCCCGGAGGGGGGAACCACAGATACGCAGTATTTT. J is TRBJ2-3 and V is TRBV7-2, with D perhaps TRBD1 or TRBD2 (6 bases each). Germline loops: CDR1 SGHTA, CDR2 FQGNSA. V was cut by 1 base and J by 2 bases, with 19 bases left in between. This CDR3 has 18 amino acids.

The gene calls are TRBV6-5 and TRBJ2-7; D is unresolved. From germline, CDR1 is MNHEY and CDR2 SVGAGI. The CDR3 length is 13 residues. V lost 7 bases to trimming and J lost 2 bases, with 12 bases between them. In nucleotides, the CDR3 is TGTGCCAGCATGACTCCTGGAGCCTACGAGCAGTACTTC. Protein sequence: CASMTPGAYEQYF.

This chain joins TRBV19 and TRBJ2-1; the D is unclear. This CDR3 spans 14 amino acids. CDR1 is LNHDA, CDR2 SQIVND, per germline (reference sequence). The V end lost 3 bases, the J end lost 8 bases, and 14 bases lay between the germline ends. CDR3 in amino acids: CASSIYSSSYEQFF. CDR3 DNA: TGTGCCAGTAGTATCTACAGCTCGTCCTATGAGCAGTTCTTC.

The chain recombines TRBV5-1 with TRBJ1-6; no definite D call. Per the germline V gene, CDR1 is SGHRS and CDR2 is YFSETQ. CDR3 size: 17 residues. Between the trimmed V and J ends, which lost 1 base and 0 bases, there was a span of 11 bases. CDR3 bases: TGCGCCAGCAGCTTGAGTCTCTCGAGCTCCTATAATTCACCCCTCCACTTT. Residues: CASSLSLSSSYNSPLHF. The full variable domain, rest sourced from reference TRBV5-1 and TRBJ1-6, is KAGVTQTPRYLIKTRGQQVTLSCSPISGHRSVSWYQQTPGQGLQFLFEYFSETQRNKGNFPGRFSGRQFSNSRSEMNVSTLELGDSALYLCASSLSLSSSYNSPLHFGNGTRLTVT.

The chain uses TRBV7-9 and TRBJ1-3, with D possibly TRBD1 on 6 matching bases. There are 13 residues in the CDR3. Germline V lookup: CDR1 SEHNR, CDR2 FQNEAQ (reference sequence). The germline V and J ends were trimmed by 5 bases and 4 bases, with 9 bases remaining between them. The CDR3 region has the DNA TGTGCCAGCAGCCAGGGGAAAGGAAACACCATATATTTT. This sequence encodes CASSQGKGNTIYF.

The V gene is TRBV7-9, the J gene TRBJ1-2, with D maybe TRBD1 (5 bases). Germline V gives CDR1 SEHNR, CDR2 FQNEAQ (reference sequence). Trimming stripped 4 bases from V and 4 bases from J, with 16 bases between. This CDR3 has 15 residues. The CDR3 region has the DNA TGTGCCAGCAGCTCAACAGGTGTCTTCTCCTATGGCTACACCTTC. Encoded protein: CASSSTGVFSYGYTF.

The table lists this clone with many counts. The chain uses TRBV5-5 and TRBJ1-2; D unclear. The CDR3 has 12 amino acids. Looked up from germline, CDR1 is SGHKS and CDR2 is YYEKEE (reference sequence). The V end was cut by 2 bases, the J end by 8 bases, with 10 bases between. The CDR3 reads CASSLVPQGYTF. CDR3 coding DNA: TGTGCCAGCAGCTTAGTCCCACAGGGCTACACCTTC. The whole variable domain, filled in from reference TRBV5-5 and TRBJ1-2, reads DAGVTQSPTHLIKTRGQQVTLRCSPISGHKSVSWYQQVLGQGPQFIFQYYEKEERGRGNFPDRFSARQFPNYSSELNVNALLLGDSALYLCASSLVPQGYTFGSGTRLTVV.

Comments on this clone: A junction boundary mismatches the germline segment, possibly from a read error. The chain uses TRBV29-1 and TRBJ1-1; no reliable D call. This CDR3 contains 11 residues. Germline loops: CDR1 SQVTM, CDR2 ANQGSEA. In DNA form, the CDR3 reads TGCAGCGTGGAAGCGAGGTGGAGAGCTTTCTTT. It codes for CSVEARWRAFF.

The count of this clone is one. The chain uses TRBV19 and TRBJ1-1; no firm D call. Germline loops: CDR1 LNHDA, CDR2 SQIVND (reference sequence). This CDR3 is 13 amino acids long. Between the trimmed V and J ends, which lost 0 bases and 8 bases, there was a span of 10 bases. CDR3 region: CASSIEFGVEAFF. The DNA of the CDR3 is TGTGCCAGTAGTATAGAGTTCGGAGTCGAAGCTTTCTTT.

The chain employs TRBV19 and TRBJ1-2, with TRBD1 matching over 8 bases. Germline lookup yields CDR1 LNHDA and CDR2 SQIVND (reference sequence). V gave up 5 bases and J gave up 2 bases; unmatched junction bases: 7. This CDR3 spans 15 amino acids. The CDR3: CASSSGQGNNYGYTF. CDR3 in DNA: TGTGCCAGTAGTTCCGGACAGGGTAACAACTATGGCTACACCTTC.

This clone was picked up one time. The chain uses TRBV7-9 and TRBJ1-5; D gene unclear. CDR3 length: 14 residues. CDR1 is SEHNR and CDR2 is FQNEAQ in the germline V gene (reference sequence). V was cut by 3 bases and J by 2 bases, with 8 bases left in between. The CDR3 DNA sequence: TGTGCCAGCAGCTTTTCCCAGGGCAATCAGCCCCAGCATTTT. Translation gives CASSFSQGNQPQHF.

The V gene is TRBV7-2, the J gene TRBJ2-1; no clear D gene. Trimming stripped 0 bases from V and 7 bases from J, with 10 bases between. The germline V gene has CDR1 SGHTA and CDR2 FQGNSA. The CDR3 is 14 residues long. This CDR3 is CASSLASSRNEQFF. CDR3 nucleotide sequence: TGTGCCAGCAGCTTAGCTAGTTCTAGGAATGAGCAGTTCTTC.

A single count supports this clone. The rearrangement joins TRBV14 to TRBJ2-1, with 8 nucleotides matching TRBD2. The CDR3 runs to 16 residues. Per germline, CDR1 SGHDN and CDR2 FVKESK. V lost 4 bases, J lost 2 bases, and 7 bases stayed unmatched. CDR3 coding DNA: TGTGCCAGCAGCCCGCGCGGCGGGGGGCCCTACAATGAGCAGTTCTTC. Amino acid sequence: CASSPRGGGPYNEQFF.